The 16 T cell receptor beta chains reported below all come from one sample, sequenced in a study of early T cells in non-severe SARS-CoV-2 infection. TCRdb reprocessed the 5' RACE reads with MiXCR, giving one entry per CDR3 protein. Counted here are about 38,000 distinct CDR3 sequences, under 5% occurring once; the ten biggest clones make up about a sixth. The sample taken for sequencing was whole blood. The receptors here all came from an adult who was a healthcare worker with PCR-confirmed SARS-CoV-2 infection or an uninfected control (not recorded which).

This clonotype was counted many times. The chain employs TRBV5-4 and TRBJ2-7; tentatively, D is TRBD1 (6 bases). This CDR3 region has 14 residues. Trimming pared 4 bases from V and 4 bases from J, leaving 15 bases between. The germline gives CDR1 SGHNT, CDR2 YYREEE (reference sequence). In DNA form, the CDR3 reads TGTGCCAGCAGCGCCACCGGGACACTTTACGAGCAGTACTTC. This gives the protein CASSATGTLYEQYF.

This clonotype has ten or more counts. The chain links TRBV29-1 to TRBJ1-1; the D gene is possibly TRBD1 (6 bases). The CDR3 runs to 14 residues. CDR1 SQVTM and CDR2 ANQGSEA come from the germline V gene. Trimming took off 1 base at V and 5 bases at J, with 14 bases between the two ends. CDR3 residues: CSVEAQGIGTEAFF. The CDR3 DNA reads as TGCAGCGTTGAAGCCCAGGGGATTGGTACTGAAGCTTTCTTT.

This clonotype has at least ten counts. The CDR3 protein is CASSEVSVSYEQYF. The CDR3 DNA reads as TGTGCCAGCAGTGAGGTCTCGGTCTCCTACGAGCAGTACTTC. The rearrangement links TRBV6-1 to TRBJ2-7; unclear D gene. V was clipped by 3 bases and J by 0 bases, with 9 bases between them. Looked up from germline, CDR1 is MNHNS and CDR2 is SASEGT. The CDR3 runs 14 residues.

The gene calls are TRBV11-2 and TRBJ2-5, with D tentatively TRBD1 or TRBD2 (6 bases each). The CDR3 is 18 amino acids. Germline V lookup: CDR1 SGHAT, CDR2 FQNNGV. Trimming took off 0 bases at V and 3 bases at J, with 20 bases between the two ends. The CDR3 region is CASSLDPRRGNEKETQYF. The CDR3 region has the DNA TGTGCCAGCAGCTTAGACCCCCGGAGGGGGAACGAGAAAGAGACCCAGTACTTC.

This clonotype was seen ten or more times. The V gene is TRBV12-3 or TRBV12-4, the J gene TRBJ2-7; D unresolved. This CDR3 spans 13 amino acids. Deletions cut 5 bases from V and 3 bases from J, with 11 bases between. CDR3 sequence reads: CASSPGAFYEQYF. CDR3 coding DNA: TGTGCCAGCAGTCCCGGAGCGTTCTACGAGCAGTACTTC.

This clonotype was recorded many times. The V gene is TRBV7-2, the J gene TRBJ1-1; no definite D call. From germline, CDR1 is SGHTA and CDR2 FQGNSA. V was shortened by 3 bases and J by 5 bases, with 13 bases between the two germline ends. This CDR3 comprises 14 residues. CDR3 coding DNA: TGTGCCAGCAGCTTGCCCCTGGGTCCAACTGAAGCTTTCTTT. The encoded protein is CASSLPLGPTEAFF.

The sample holds many counts of this clonotype. The chain uses TRBV6-2 or TRBV6-3 and TRBJ2-6; 7 nucleotides match TRBD2. In germline, CDR1 is MNHEY, CDR2 SVGEGT. V dropped 1 base and J dropped 0; count of bases not matched to a gene: 6. The CDR3 totals 18 residues. The CDR3, as DNA: TGTGCCAGCAGTTACTGGCTAGCGGCGGCCTCTGGGGCCAACGTCCTGACTTTC. Residues: CASSYWLAAASGANVLTF.

This clonotype was observed many times. The rearrangement uses TRBV6-6 and TRBJ2-5, with D perhaps matching TRBD2 (6 bases). Germline-derived CDR1 and CDR2 are MNHNY and SVGAGI (reference sequence). The CDR3 totals 15 residues. V lost 7 bases to trimming and J lost 0 bases, with 15 bases between them. CDR3 sequence reads: CASTDLLANQETQYF. CDR3 nucleotide sequence: TGTGCCAGCACCGACTTACTAGCAAACCAAGAGACCCAGTACTTC.

The V gene is TRBV9, the J gene TRBJ2-4; D is perhaps TRBD2 (6 bases). Germline assignment: CDR1 SGDLS and CDR2 YYNGEE. Trimming removed 0 bases at V and 1 base at J, with 20 bases between. CDR3 length: 19 residues. CDR3 in DNA: TGTGCCAGCAGCGTAGACGGTGGGTTGCCGGCGGGGGCCAAAAACATTCAGTACTTC. Protein sequence: CASSVDGGLPAGAKNIQYF.

This clonotype was observed many times. The chain links TRBV10-3 to TRBJ1-2; D perhaps matches TRBD1 (6 bases). Trimming left V 7 bases short and J 8 bases short, with 35 bases between. CDR1 and CDR2 (germline): ENHRY, SYGVKD. This CDR3 has 19 amino acids. CDR3 amino acids: CAINPGGPAPRTGNRGYTF. The CDR3 nucleotides read TGTGCCATCAATCCCGGCGGACCAGCCCCTCGAACAGGGAACCGGGGCTACACCTTC.

This clonotype was counted many times. The genes are TRBV5-1 and TRBJ1-6, with D perhaps TRBD1 (6 bases). Trimming cost V 6 bases and J 9 bases, with 16 bases left between them. Germline V gene lookup returns CDR1 SGHRS and CDR2 YFSETQ. The length of the CDR3 is 14 residues. CDR3 sequence: CASTETGLPSPLHF. The CDR3 coding sequence is TGCGCCAGCACGGAGACAGGCCTTCCTTCACCCCTCCACTTT.

This clonotype was seen ten or more times. The gene calls are TRBV29-1 and TRBJ2-5; maybe TRBD2 (6 bases). This CDR3 has 12 residues. In germline, CDR1 is SQVTM, CDR2 ANQGSEA. The V end lost 5 bases, the J end lost 1 base, and 8 bases lay between the germline ends. CDR3 DNA sequence: TGCAGCGTTCTTAGCGGCCAAGAGACCCAGTACTTC. Translating gives CSVLSGQETQYF.

There are a few counts of this clonotype. The gene calls are TRBV20-1 and TRBJ2-3; D is undetermined. V was cut by 3 bases and J by 3 bases, with 13 bases left in between. The CDR3 runs to 14 residues. The V gene's germline CDR1 is DFQATT and CDR2 SNEGSKA (reference sequence). The CDR3 DNA is TGCAGTGCTAGGGTTCCCAAAGCAACAGATACGCAGTATTTT. This codes for CSARVPKATDTQYF.

This clonotype has a count of ten or more. The chain combines TRBV20-1 with TRBJ1-1, with TRBD1 matching 9 bases. The ends lost 6 bases at V and 10 bases at J; junction bases unmatched: 9. The CDR3 extends over 12 amino acids. Germline loops: CDR1 DFQATT, CDR2 SNEGSKA (reference sequence). CDR3 sequence: CSAETQGARAFF. In nucleotides, the CDR3 is TGCAGTGCGGAAACACAGGGGGCGCGAGCTTTCTTT.

Notes on this clonotype: A much larger clone differs by one base, so this may be a read error. This chain uses TRBV4-1 with TRBJ1-2; D uncertain. V lost 7 bases to trimming and J lost 2 bases, with 11 bases between them. Germline V lookup: CDR1 MGHRA, CDR2 YSYEKL. This CDR3 contains 13 residues. CDR3 protein: CASKSGSNYGYTF. CDR3 nucleotide sequence: TGCGCCAGCAAATCGGGCAGCAACTATGGCTACACCTTC.

This clonotype showed up many times. V is TRBV15 and J is TRBJ1-1, with D perhaps matching TRBD1 (6 bases). Germline V CDR1 and CDR2: LNHNV, YYDKDF (reference sequence). With 0 bases removed from V and 5 bases from J, the gap between germline ends came to 13 bases. CDR3 length: 15 residues. The CDR3 DNA reads as TGTGCCACCAGCAGAGATCGGGGGGGCTGGACTGAAGCTTTCTTT. Translated: CATSRDRGGWTEAFF.